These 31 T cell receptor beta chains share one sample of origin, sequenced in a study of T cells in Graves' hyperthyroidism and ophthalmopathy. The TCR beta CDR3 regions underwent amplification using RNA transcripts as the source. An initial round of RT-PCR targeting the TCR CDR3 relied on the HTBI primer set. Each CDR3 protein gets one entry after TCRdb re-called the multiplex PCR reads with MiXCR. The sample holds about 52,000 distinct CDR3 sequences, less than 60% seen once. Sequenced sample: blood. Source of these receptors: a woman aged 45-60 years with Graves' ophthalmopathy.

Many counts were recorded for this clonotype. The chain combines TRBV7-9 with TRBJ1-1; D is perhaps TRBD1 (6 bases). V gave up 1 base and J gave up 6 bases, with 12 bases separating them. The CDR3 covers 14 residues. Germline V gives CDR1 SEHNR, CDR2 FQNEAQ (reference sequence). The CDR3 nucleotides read TGTGCCAGCAGCTTAGGCCAGGGGATGCCTGAAGCTTTCTTT. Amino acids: CASSLGQGMPEAFF.

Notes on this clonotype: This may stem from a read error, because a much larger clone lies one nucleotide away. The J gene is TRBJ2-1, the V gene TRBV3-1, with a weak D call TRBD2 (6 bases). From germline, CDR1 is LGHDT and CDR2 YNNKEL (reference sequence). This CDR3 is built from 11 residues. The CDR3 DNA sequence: TGTGCCAGCAGCCAAGTGGGGAGGCAGCTCTTC. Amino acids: CASSQVGRQLF.

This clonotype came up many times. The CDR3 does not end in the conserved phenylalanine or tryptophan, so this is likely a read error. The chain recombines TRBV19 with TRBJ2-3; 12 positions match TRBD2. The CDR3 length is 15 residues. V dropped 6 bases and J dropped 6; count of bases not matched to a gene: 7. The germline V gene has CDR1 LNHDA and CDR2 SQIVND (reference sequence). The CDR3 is CASRPGLAGRDTQYL. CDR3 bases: TGTGCCAGTAGGCCCGGACTAGCGGGACGGGATACGCAGTATTTG.

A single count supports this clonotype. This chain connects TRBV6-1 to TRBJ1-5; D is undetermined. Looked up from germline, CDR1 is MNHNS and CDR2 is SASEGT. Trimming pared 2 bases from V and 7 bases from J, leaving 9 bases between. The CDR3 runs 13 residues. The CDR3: CASSESDVQPQHF. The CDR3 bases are TGTGCCAGCAGTGAAAGCGATGTCCAGCCCCAGCATTTT.

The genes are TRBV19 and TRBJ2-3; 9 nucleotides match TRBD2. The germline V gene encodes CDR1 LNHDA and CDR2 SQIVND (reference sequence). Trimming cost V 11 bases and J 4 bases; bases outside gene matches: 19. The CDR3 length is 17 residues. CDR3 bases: TGTGCCGGTGGTATGCGGTCTAGCGGGGAACTTGCAGATACGCAGTATTTT. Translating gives CAGGMRSSGELADTQYF.

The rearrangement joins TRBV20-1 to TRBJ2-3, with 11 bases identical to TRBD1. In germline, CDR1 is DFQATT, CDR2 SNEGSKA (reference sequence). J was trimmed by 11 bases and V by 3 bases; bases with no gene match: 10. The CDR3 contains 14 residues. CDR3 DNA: TGCAGTGCTAGTGGGGACAGGGGGTACAATGAGCAGTATTTT. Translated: CSASGDRGYNEQYF.

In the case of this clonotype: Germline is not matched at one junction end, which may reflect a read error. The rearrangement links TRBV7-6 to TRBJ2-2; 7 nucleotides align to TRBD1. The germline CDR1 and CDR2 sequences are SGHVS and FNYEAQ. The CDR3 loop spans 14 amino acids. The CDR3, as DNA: TGTGCCTGCAGGGGGACCGAGAACACCGGGGAGCTGTTTTTT. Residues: CACRGTENTGELFF.

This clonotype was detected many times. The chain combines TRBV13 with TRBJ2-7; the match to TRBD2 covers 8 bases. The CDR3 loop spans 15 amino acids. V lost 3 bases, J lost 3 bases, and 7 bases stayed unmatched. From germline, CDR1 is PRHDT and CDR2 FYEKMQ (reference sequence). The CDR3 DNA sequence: TGTGCCAGCAGCTTCGGGAGCGGGAGTGTCTACGAGCAGTACTTC. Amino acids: CASSFGSGSVYEQYF.

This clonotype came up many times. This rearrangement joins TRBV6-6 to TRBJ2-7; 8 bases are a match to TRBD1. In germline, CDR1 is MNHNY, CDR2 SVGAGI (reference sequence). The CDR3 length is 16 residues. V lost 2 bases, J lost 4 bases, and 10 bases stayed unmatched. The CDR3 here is CASSYLLGRGHYEQYF. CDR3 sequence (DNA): TGTGCCAGCAGTTACCTTCTCGGCAGGGGGCATTACGAGCAGTACTTC.

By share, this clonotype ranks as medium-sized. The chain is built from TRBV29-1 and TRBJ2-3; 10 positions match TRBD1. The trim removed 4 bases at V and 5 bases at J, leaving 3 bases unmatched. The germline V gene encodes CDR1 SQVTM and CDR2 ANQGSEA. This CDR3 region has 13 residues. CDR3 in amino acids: CSVVGQGIDTQYF. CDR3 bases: TGCAGCGTTGTGGGACAGGGGATAGATACGCAGTATTTT.

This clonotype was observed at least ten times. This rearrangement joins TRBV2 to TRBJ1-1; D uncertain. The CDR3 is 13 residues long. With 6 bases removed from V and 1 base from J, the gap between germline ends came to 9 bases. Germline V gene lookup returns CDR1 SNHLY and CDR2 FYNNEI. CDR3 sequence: CASRPQPNTEAFF. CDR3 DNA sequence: TGTGCCAGCAGGCCCCAGCCGAACACTGAAGCTTTCTTT. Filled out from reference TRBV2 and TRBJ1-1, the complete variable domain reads EPEVTQTPSHQVTQMGQEVILRCVPISNHLYFYWYRQILGQKVEFLVSFYNNEISEKSEIFDDQFSVERPDGSNFTLKIRSTKLEDSAMYFCASRPQPNTEAFFGQGTRLTVV.

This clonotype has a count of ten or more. Here the CDR3 reads CASSVPREYYNEQFF. In nucleotides, the CDR3 is TGTGCCAGCAGCGTCCCGCGGGAGTATTACAATGAGCAGTTCTTC. J is TRBJ2-1 and V is TRBV7-9, with 7 nucleotides matching TRBD2. CDR1 and CDR2 (germline): SEHNR, FQNEAQ (reference sequence). This CDR3 is 15 amino acids long. V was clipped by 5 bases and J by 4 bases; unmatched bases: 8.

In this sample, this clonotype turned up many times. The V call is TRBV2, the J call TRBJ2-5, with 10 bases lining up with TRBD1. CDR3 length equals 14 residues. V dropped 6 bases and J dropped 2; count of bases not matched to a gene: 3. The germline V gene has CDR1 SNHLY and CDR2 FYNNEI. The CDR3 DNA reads TGTGCCAGCAGACCGGGACAGGGGCAAGAGACCCAGTACTTC. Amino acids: CASRPGQGQETQYF.

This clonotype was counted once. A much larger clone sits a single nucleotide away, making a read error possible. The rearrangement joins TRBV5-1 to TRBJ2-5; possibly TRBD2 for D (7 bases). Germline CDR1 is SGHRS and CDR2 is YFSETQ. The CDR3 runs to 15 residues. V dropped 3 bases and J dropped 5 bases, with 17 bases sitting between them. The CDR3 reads CASSYRTGGRETQYF. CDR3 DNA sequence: TGCGCCAGCAGCTATCGGACGGGGGGCCGGGAGACCCAGTACTTC.

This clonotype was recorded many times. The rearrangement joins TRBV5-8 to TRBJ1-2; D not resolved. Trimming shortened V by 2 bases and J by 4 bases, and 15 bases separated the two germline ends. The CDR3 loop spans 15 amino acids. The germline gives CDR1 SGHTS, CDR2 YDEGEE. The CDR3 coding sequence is TGTGCCAGCAGCTTCGATACATCCTCGGGCTATGGCTACACCTTC. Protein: CASSFDTSSGYGYTF.

The CDR3 reads CASRRGQGKSAYEQYF. The DNA of the CDR3 is TGTGCCAGCAGACGAGGACAGGGGAAGTCGGCCTACGAGCAGTACTTC. The chain recombines TRBV7-8 with TRBJ2-7; TRBD1 matches at 9 bases. This CDR3 comprises 16 residues. V gave up 6 bases and J gave up 2 bases; unmatched junction bases: 11. Germline V gives CDR1 SGHVS, CDR2 FQNEAQ.

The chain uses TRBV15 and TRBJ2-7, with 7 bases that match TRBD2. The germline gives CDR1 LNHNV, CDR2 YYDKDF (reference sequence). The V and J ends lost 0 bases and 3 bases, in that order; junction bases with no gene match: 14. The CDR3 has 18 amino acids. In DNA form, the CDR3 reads TGTGCCACCAGCAGAGACCCTAGGCCTAGCGGAAGACTCTACGAGCAGTACTTC. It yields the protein CATSRDPRPSGRLYEQYF.

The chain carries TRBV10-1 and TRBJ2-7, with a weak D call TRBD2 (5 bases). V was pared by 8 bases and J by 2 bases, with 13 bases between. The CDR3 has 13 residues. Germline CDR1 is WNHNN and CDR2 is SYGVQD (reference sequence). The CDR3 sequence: CASCKRAPYEQYF. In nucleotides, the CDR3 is TGCGCCAGCTGTAAGAGGGCCCCCTACGAGCAGTACTTC.

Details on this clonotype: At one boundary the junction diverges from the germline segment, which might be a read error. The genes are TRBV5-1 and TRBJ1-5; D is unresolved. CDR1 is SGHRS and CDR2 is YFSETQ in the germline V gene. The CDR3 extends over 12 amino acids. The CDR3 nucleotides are TGCGCCGGCAGCTCCGAGATTCAGCCCCAGCATTTT. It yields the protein CAGSSEIQPQHF.

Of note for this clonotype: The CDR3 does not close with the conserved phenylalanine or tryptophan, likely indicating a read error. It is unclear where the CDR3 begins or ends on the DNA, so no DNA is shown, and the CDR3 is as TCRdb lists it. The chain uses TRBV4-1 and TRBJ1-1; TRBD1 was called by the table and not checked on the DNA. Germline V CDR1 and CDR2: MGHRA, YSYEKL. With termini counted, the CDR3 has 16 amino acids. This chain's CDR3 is CASSQGVRGLGTEAFL.

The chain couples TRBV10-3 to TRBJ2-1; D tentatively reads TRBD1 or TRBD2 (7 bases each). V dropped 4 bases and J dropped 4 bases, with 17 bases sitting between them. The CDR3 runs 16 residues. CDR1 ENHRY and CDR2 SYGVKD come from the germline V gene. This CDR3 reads CAISAYPGGGYNEQFF. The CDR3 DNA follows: TGTGCCATCAGTGCTTACCCAGGGGGAGGGTACAATGAGCAGTTCTTC.

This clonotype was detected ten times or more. This chain's CDR3 is CASSVSGQSSYNEQFF. The CDR3 coding sequence is TGTGCCAGCAGCGTATCGGGACAAAGCTCCTACAATGAGCAGTTCTTC. The chain links TRBV9 to TRBJ2-1; a weak D match, TRBD1 (6 bases). The V gene's germline CDR1 is SGDLS and CDR2 YYNGEE. The CDR3 consists of 16 residues. Trimming left V 1 base short and J 0 bases short, with 11 bases between.

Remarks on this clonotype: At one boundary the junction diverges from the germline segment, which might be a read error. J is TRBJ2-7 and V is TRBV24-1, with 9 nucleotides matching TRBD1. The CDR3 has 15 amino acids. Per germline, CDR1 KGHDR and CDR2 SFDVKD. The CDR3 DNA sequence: TGTGCCGCCAGTGAGTCCGGGACAGGGTTGTACGAGCAGTACTTC. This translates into CAASESGTGLYEQYF.

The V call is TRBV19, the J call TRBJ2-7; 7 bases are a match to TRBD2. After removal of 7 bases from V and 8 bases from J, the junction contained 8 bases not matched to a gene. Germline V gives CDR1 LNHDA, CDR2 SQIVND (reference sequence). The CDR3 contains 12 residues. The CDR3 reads CASKIGRSQQYF. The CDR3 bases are TGTGCCAGTAAAATCGGGAGGTCCCAGCAGTACTTC. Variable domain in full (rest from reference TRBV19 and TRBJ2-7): DGGITQSPKYLFRKEGQNVTLSCEQNLNHDAMYWYRQDPGQGLRLIYYSQIVNDFQKGDIAEGYSVSREKKESFPLTVTSAQKNPTAFYLCASKIGRSQQYFGPGTRLTVT.

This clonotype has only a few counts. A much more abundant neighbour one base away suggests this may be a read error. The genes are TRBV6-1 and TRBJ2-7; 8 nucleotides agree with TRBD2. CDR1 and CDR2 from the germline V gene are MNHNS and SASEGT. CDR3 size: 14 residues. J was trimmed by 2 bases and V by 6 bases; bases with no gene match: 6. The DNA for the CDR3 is TGTGCCAGCAGGCCGGGGGGGAGCGCCTACGAGCAGTACTTC. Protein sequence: CASRPGGSAYEQYF.

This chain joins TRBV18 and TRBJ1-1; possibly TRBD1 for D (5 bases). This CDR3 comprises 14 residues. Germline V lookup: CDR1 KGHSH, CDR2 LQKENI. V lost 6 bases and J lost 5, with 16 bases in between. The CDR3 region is CASSLQGIWTEAFF. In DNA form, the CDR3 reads TGTGCCAGCTCCTTGCAGGGAATTTGGACTGAAGCTTTCTTT.

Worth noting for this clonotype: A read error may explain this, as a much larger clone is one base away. Here the CDR3 DNA reads TGTGCCAGCAGTGTTACAACAGGGGTAGGGGAGACCCAGTACTTC. Amino acid sequence: CASSVTTGVGETQYF. V and J are TRBV6-1 and TRBJ2-5; 7 bases map to TRBD1. CDR3 length: 15 residues. The germline V gene encodes CDR1 MNHNS and CDR2 SASEGT. J was trimmed by 5 bases and V by 4 bases; bases with no gene match: 10.

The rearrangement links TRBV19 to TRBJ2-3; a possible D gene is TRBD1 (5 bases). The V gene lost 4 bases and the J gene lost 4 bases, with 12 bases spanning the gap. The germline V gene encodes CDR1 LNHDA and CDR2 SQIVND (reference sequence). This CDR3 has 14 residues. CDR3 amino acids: CASSSRALSDTQYF. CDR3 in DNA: TGTGCCAGTAGTAGCAGGGCTCTCTCAGATACGCAGTATTTT.

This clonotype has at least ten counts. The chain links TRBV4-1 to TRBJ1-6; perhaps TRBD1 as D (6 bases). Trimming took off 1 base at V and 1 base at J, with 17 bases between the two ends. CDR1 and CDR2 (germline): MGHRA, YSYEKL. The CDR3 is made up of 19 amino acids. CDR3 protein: CASSQVGVGARSYNSPLHF. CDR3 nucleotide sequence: TGCGCCAGCAGCCAAGTAGGTGTGGGGGCGCGGTCCTATAATTCACCCCTCCACTTT.

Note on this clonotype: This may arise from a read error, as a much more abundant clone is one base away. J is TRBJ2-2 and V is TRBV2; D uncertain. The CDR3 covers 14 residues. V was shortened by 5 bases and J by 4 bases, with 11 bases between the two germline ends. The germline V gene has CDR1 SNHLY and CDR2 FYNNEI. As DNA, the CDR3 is TGTGCCAGCAGTTACGGCCCATGCACCGGGGAGCTGTTTTTT. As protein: CASSYGPCTGELFF.

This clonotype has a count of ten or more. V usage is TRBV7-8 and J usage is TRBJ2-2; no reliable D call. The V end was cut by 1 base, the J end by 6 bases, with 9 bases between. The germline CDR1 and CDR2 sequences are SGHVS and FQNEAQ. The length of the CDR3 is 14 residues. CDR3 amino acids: CASSLVPGSGELFF. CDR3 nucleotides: TGTGCCAGCAGCTTAGTGCCTGGTTCCGGGGAGCTGTTTTTT.